The text below deals with one T cell receptor (beta chain). Its antigen is unidentified. Study processing details: Because ImmunoSEQ provided only junction sequences with no quality scores, the filtering differed. The protocol was immunoSEQ multiplex PCR, while the TCRdb copy is restricted to in-frame clones and leaves out a portion. V, J and clone size are taken as reported in that table, and D and trimming were inferred from the DNA itself. The data show 1.5 million to 2.5 million clones, with about 94% seen just once and approximately 1.2% held by the top ten. Terminally differentiated effector memory CD45RA+ cells were excluded by CCR7 positive selection of CD45RO-negative cells. The study drew its donors from healthy HIV-negative adults without recent acute infections or vaccinations. The sample is drawn from a study of shared clonotypes between healthy human individuals. Study-wide results and limits: In contrast to clonotypes shared by all four donors, non-shared clonotypes had lower generation probabilities.

Per the germline V gene, CDR1 is PRHDT and CDR2 is FYEKMQ (reference sequence). This CDR3 contains 20 residues. Trimming at V came to 5 bases and at J to 1 base, leaving 21 bases not matched to a gene. The TCR comes from a man aged 18 to 30 in good health. The sample was naive CD8+ T cells sorted from blood. The chain recombines TRBV13 with TRBJ2-3; 7 positions match TRBD2. The CDR3 loop reads CASSTYKDRDYGTGTDTQYF. CDR3 nucleotides: TGTGCCAGCAGCACCTATAAAGACCGGGACTACGGCACAGGCACAGATACGCAGTATTTT.